This TCR beta chain was documented in a study of PD-L1 blockade in urothelial cancer (dated by TCRdb to about 2017). Turning to the overall study: Every patient began therapy at some point between 2013 and 2015 and was given atezolizumab 1,200 mg intravenously every 3 weeks. About 85% of the 29 patients were males with bladder-origin urothelial cancer, and 18 of 29 reported a prior smoking history. Patients had an ECOG performance status of 0 or 1 and had received between 0 and 3 prior chemotherapy regimens. Blood samples were analyzed at 3 weeks after treatment start (second dose) and at 6 weeks after treatment start. Blood samples yielded a median of around 150,000 T cells and roughly 83,000 unique TCRs, with median clonality 0.080. Somatic, immune and clinical correlates of response to PD-L1 blockade with atezolizumab in urothelial cancer were the focus of an exploratory multi-omic analysis. Pretreatment tumor samples, along with matched peripheral blood serially collected before and after atezolizumab treatment, were subjected to TCR sequencing. Durable clinical benefit was defined as progression-free survival longer than 6 months, and TCR features were also tested against progression-free and overall survival. Whole exome sequencing and RNA sequencing of pretreatment tumors were performed alongside TCR sequencing in the same patients. Durable clinical benefit was achieved by nine patients and was not achieved by 20 patients. Pretreatment blood TCR-seq was available for about 27 patients, at least one posttreatment blood collection was obtained for roughly 24 patients, and tumor TCR-seq was available for roughly 24 patients. Study-wide findings and limitations: Improved progression-free and overall survival was found to be associated with pretreatment peripheral blood TCR clonality below the median. Among patients with durable benefit, tumor-associated TCR clones showed greater expansion in peripheral blood 3 weeks after treatment started (n ≈ 21, p = 0.022). Because the sample size was small (n ≈ 30) and many of the analyses were exploratory, the results are meant to be hypothesis-generating.

Each PCR received spiked-in synthetic TCR analog templates so that absolute template abundance could be estimated from read counts. TCRbeta CDR3 regions were amplified from genomic DNA with bias-controlled V and J gene primers using the immunoSEQ assay. Rearranged TCRbeta segments were sequenced at approximately 20X coverage. The authors' analysis ran thus. Clustering was used to correct sequencing errors, and CDR3s were annotated against IMGT to assign V, D and J genes. Out-of-frame and stop-codon sequences were excluded, and only productive TCRbeta rearrangements were used in downstream analyses. Clonality was computed as one minus Shannon entropy normalized by the log of the number of unique productive sequences. Fisher's exact test with Benjamini-Hochberg correction, at a threshold of adjusted p below 0.01, was used to find clones that differed between time points or between blood and tumor. TCRdb retrieved this table from immuneACCESS and kept in-frame rearrangements only. Not all clones are present; in checked studies, unresolved V genes account for under half, and no reason is known for the remainder. V, J and clone size are taken as reported in that table, and D and trimming were inferred from the DNA itself. The sample table lists about 38,000 clones, 70% to 90% of them with a count of one. 24% of the sample belongs to the ten largest clones.

The intended sense of this specimen's time point label: peripheral blood 6 weeks after treatment start. A total of roughly 30 patients with locally advanced or metastatic urothelial carcinoma, treated at Memorial Sloan Kettering on a trial protocol, made up the cohort. Peripheral blood mononuclear cells were collected from each patient pretreatment and during treatment, giving between 1 and 8 total time points per patient. The Qiagen DNeasy Blood extraction kit was used to purify genomic DNA from total PBMCs and tumor samples. PBMCs were collected pretreatment and during treatment, and were isolated and stored as previously described. This clone appeared a few times. Which antigen it targets is not known. No clone much larger than this one lies a single base away; base qualities are absent. The source material was PBMCs, sampled around atezolizumab (anti-PD-L1) treatment. The receptor was isolated from a man in his sixties with urothelial cancer.

The base sequence is TGTGCCAGCAGCTTTAGGGCTAGCGGTAGCGGGGAGCTGTTTTTT. It specifies CASSFRASGSGELFF. The V gene is TRBV7-8 and the J gene is TRBJ2-2; 7 central bases correspond to TRBD2. The germline V end is reduced by 3 bases and the J end by 7 bases; junction bases left unmatched: 8. CDR1 SGHVS and CDR2 FQNEAQ are derived from the germline V gene. Measured from the cysteine to the phenylalanine, the CDR3 is 15 residues long. The sequence is cut down to CDR3 DNA, 45 bases in frame from base 1.